One TCR beta chain is described in this entry. Its antigen is not known. CDR1 and CDR2 (germline): SEHNR, FQNEAQ (reference sequence). The V and J ends lost 5 bases and 6 bases respectively, with 22 bases between them. The CDR3 is 16 residues long. TCRdb reprocessed the reads with MiXCR, giving one entry per CDR3 protein. Seen here are 300,000 to 400,000 distinct CDR3 sequences, about 27% observed once, and the top ten hold about 19%. This sample was included in a study of T cell repertoires in cytomegalovirus infection. This TCR derives from a human donor in good health (CMV status not recorded). Some clones in this sample may be carry-over from other donors' samples. The material sequenced was cultured PBMCs, taken from culture after CMV antigen stimulation. The chain employs TRBV7-9 and TRBJ1-2; D unresolved. The CDR3, as DNA: TGTGCCAGCAGCGCCCCGATTTATTCGGGGAAGGATGGCTACACCTTC. Translation gives CASSAPIYSGKDGYTF. Filled out from reference TRBV7-9 and TRBJ1-2, the complete variable domain reads DTGVSQNPRHKITKRGQNVTFRCDPISEHNRLYWYRQTLGQGPEFLTYFQNEAQLEKSRLLSDRFSAERPKGSFSTLEIQRTEQGDSAMYLCASSAPIYSGKDGYTFGSGTRLTVV.